A single sample is the source of the 8 T cell receptor beta chains below, sequenced in a study of blood T cells in healthy people across ages. The second PCR ran about 7 to 12 cycles with a sample-barcoded 5' primer and J-beta primers. TCRdb itself ran the 5' RACE reads through MiXCR, one entry per CDR3 protein. In the table there are roughly 680,000 distinct CDR3 sequences, roughly half of which are singletons. Sequencing input: blood. All receptors come from an elderly woman in good health.

Comments on this clonotype: This could be a read error, since a much larger clone is one nucleotide away. The chain joins TRBV7-6 to TRBJ2-1; tentatively, D is TRBD1 (6 bases). Germline CDR1 SGHVS, CDR2 FNYEAQ. The CDR3 is made up of 16 amino acids. This CDR3 reads CASSWTGTQTWNEPFF. The CDR3, as DNA: TGTGCCAGCAGCTGGACCGGGACACAAACCTGGAATGAGCCGTTCTTC.

A note on this clonotype: This sequence may be a read error, since a much larger clone differs from it by one base. The chain links TRBV9 to TRBJ2-4; 7 bases agree with TRBD2. The CDR3 is made up of 16 amino acids. Germline CDR1 SGDLS, CDR2 YYNGEE. V lost 4 bases to trimming and J lost 8 bases; unmatched junction nucleotides: 15. The CDR3 DNA follows: TGTGCCAGCAGCCCACCTTGGGAGGGAGGTGGAGACATTCAGTACTTC. Translating it yields CASSPPWEGGGDIQYF.

DNA for the CDR3: TGCAGTGCTAGAGATCAGGGCCTAGGGGGGAGAGAGACCCAGTACTTC. Translated, it gives CSARDQGLGGRETQYF. The V and J genes are TRBV20-1 and TRBJ2-5; D might be TRBD1 or TRBD2, each matching 6 bases. Per germline, CDR1 DFQATT and CDR2 SNEGSKA (reference sequence). This CDR3 is 16 amino acids long. V lost 0 bases, J lost 4 bases, and 18 bases lay in between.

The V and J genes are TRBV12-3 or TRBV12-4 and TRBJ2-5; 12 nucleotides align to TRBD2. V lost 6 bases to trimming and J lost 11 bases; unmatched junction nucleotides: 13. The CDR3 is 15 amino acids. CDR3 loop: CASSGTSGPLNEQYF. CDR3 DNA sequence: TGTGCCAGCAGCGGGACTAGCGGGCCCCTAAATGAGCAGTACTTC.

Turning to this clonotype: This clone may be a read error of a much larger clone one base away. CDR3 DNA sequence: TGTGCCATCAGTGAGCTAACTAGCGGCTACAATGAGCAGTACTTC. This encodes CAISELTSGYNEQYF. This chain connects TRBV10-3 to TRBJ2-5; 8 positions match TRBD2. From germline, CDR1 is ENHRY and CDR2 SYGVKD. CDR3 length: 15 residues. V gave up 2 bases and J gave up 11 bases; unmatched junction bases: 13.

As to this clonotype: A much more abundant neighbour one base away suggests this may be a read error. The V gene is TRBV28, the J gene TRBJ2-5; D is perhaps TRBD2 (7 bases). The J call may not be correct, given that the DNA end is closer to TRBJ2-7. Germline V gene data show CDR1 as MDHEN and CDR2 as SYDVKM. The CDR3 totals 13 residues. Written as DNA, the CDR3 is TGTGCCAGCAGTTTGGACGGGGGGCTCGAGCAGTACTTC. This encodes CASSLDGGLEQYF.

The gene calls are TRBV7-9 and TRBJ1-5; D gene ambiguous. Trimming removed 5 bases at V and 7 bases at J, with 9 bases between. This CDR3 is built from 12 residues. Germline assignment: CDR1 SEHNR and CDR2 FQNEAQ (reference sequence). In DNA, the CDR3 is TGTGCCAGCAGCCAGTTCGCCCAGCCCCAGCATTTT. Translation: CASSQFAQPQHF. The full variable domain, its missing parts supplied by reference TRBV7-9 and TRBJ1-5, is DTGVSQNPRHKITKRGQNVTFRCDPISEHNRLYWYRQTLGQGPEFLTYFQNEAQLEKSRLLSDRFSAERPKGSFSTLEIQRTEQGDSAMYLCASSQFAQPQHFGDGTRLSIL.

Of note for this clonotype: This sequence may be a read error, since a much larger clone differs from it by one base. V is TRBV20-1 and J is TRBJ2-5; tentatively, D is TRBD2 (6 bases). Germline assignment: CDR1 DFQATT and CDR2 SNEGSKA (reference sequence). The CDR3 runs to 15 residues. Trimming left V 3 bases short and J 9 bases short, with 23 bases between. CDR3 sequence: CSARTPARAGEAQYF. CDR3 nucleotide sequence: TGCAGTGCTAGGACACCAGCGCGGGCCGGGGAGGCCCAGTACTTC.